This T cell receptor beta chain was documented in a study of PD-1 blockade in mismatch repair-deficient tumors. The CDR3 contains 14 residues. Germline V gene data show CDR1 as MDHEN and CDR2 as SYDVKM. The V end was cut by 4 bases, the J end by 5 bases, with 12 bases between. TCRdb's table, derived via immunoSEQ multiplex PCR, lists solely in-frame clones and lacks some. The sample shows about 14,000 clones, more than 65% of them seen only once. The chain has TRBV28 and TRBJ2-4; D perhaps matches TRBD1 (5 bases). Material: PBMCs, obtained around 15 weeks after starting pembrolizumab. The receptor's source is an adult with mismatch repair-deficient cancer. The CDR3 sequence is CASSSSGPQNIQYF. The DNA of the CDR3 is TGTGCCAGCAGTTCCTCAGGGCCCCAAAACATTCAGTACTTC.